This paragraph covers one TCR beta chain sequence. Its antigen is not known. In the same sample, other DNA sequences code for this CDR3. The source of the sample is a study of shared clonotypes between healthy human individuals. Study-wide results and caveats: Several donors held roughly 5% of naive CD4 clonotypes in common. Relative to their counterparts shared across all four donors, non-shared clonotypes exhibited diminished generation probabilities.

Assay used: immunoSEQ multiplex PCR; TCRdb lists only in-frame clones, some missing. The sample includes millions of clones, around 90% seen only once; the top ten take about 0.13%. Germline V CDR1 and CDR2: ENHRY, SYGVKD. The CDR3 length is 14 residues. V lost 10 bases to trimming and J lost 4 bases; unmatched junction nucleotides: 10. The sequence was obtained from a man between 18 and 35 years old in good health. The sequencing input was naive CD4+ T cells sorted from blood. The sample's subset: CD45RA+ positively selected. The chain couples TRBV10-3 to TRBJ2-1; 7 nucleotides align to TRBD1. The CDR3 DNA follows: TGTGCCACCCGAGGCGGACAGGAGTACAATGAGCAGTTCTTC. Encoded protein: CATRGGQEYNEQFF.